Below are 9 T cell receptor beta chains sequenced from a single sample in a study of T cell changes during pregnancy in multiple sclerosis. Sequencing was performed with immunoSEQ multiplex PCR; in TCRdb, only in-frame clones are kept and a portion is missing. This table holds tens of thousands of clones, nearly 90% found once. This material consisted of peripheral blood, taken after pregnancy. These TCRs come from a female donor in good health, enrolled as a control in a pregnancy study.

This clone was counted a single time. The chain is built from TRBV6-1 and TRBJ2-2; 7 nucleotides agree with TRBD1. Trimming cost V 5 bases and J 6 bases; bases outside gene matches: 9. This CDR3 spans 15 amino acids. Per germline, CDR1 MNHNS and CDR2 SASEGT. The DNA of the CDR3 is TGTGCCAGCAGTCAGTGGACAGGATATCCCGGGGAGCTGTTTTTT. Translating it yields CASSQWTGYPGELFF.

This chain connects TRBV9 to TRBJ2-7, with a tentative D call TRBD1 (6 bases). Germline V gene lookup returns CDR1 SGDLS and CDR2 YYNGEE. CDR3 length equals 13 residues. V was pared by 10 bases and J by 3 bases, with 17 bases between. CDR3 nucleotides: TGTGCCCTGACCCTCCGGACAGTCTACGAGCAGTACTTC. Residues: CALTLRTVYEQYF.

The V gene is TRBV5-1, the J gene TRBJ2-5; tentatively, D is TRBD1 (5 bases). With 4 bases removed from V and 5 bases from J, the gap between germline ends came to 24 bases. There are 17 residues in the CDR3. Germline V CDR1 and CDR2: SGHRS, YFSETQ. CDR3 in DNA: TGCGCCAGCAGCCCGGGCGAAGGGGCAGCCGAAAGGGAGACCCAGTACTTC. It encodes CASSPGEGAAERETQYF.

The CDR3 sequence is CATSHWGTGSYEQYF. The CDR3 DNA sequence: TGTGCCACCAGCCACTGGGGAACAGGTTCCTACGAGCAGTACTTC. The V call is TRBV15, the J call TRBJ2-7, with TRBD1 as a possible D gene (5 bases). V lost 5 bases, J lost 1 base, and 15 bases lay in between. The CDR3 covers 15 residues. Germline V CDR1 and CDR2: LNHNV, YYDKDF (reference sequence).

This clone is deemed medium-sized. This chain uses TRBV4-2 with TRBJ2-7; D may be TRBD2 (6 bases). The CDR3 is 15 residues long. Germline CDR1 and CDR2: LGHNA and YNFKEQ. With 0 bases removed from V and 0 bases from J, the gap between germline ends came to 9 bases. CDR3 DNA: TGTGCCAGCAGCCAAGATCTAGCGAGCTCCTACGAGCAGTACTTC. Translation: CASSQDLASSYEQYF.

In DNA form, the CDR3 reads TGTGCCAGCAGCGTAGGTTGGGCGACGGGCACAGATACGCAGTATTTT. This sequence encodes CASSVGWATGTDTQYF. This chain joins TRBV9 and TRBJ2-3; D unresolved. Per germline, CDR1 SGDLS and CDR2 YYNGEE. The CDR3 has 16 residues. Deletions cut 0 bases from V and 1 base from J, with 12 bases between.

The V and J genes are TRBV9 and TRBJ2-2; the match to TRBD1 covers 8 bases. Unmatched junction bases numbered 9, after V lost 4 bases and J lost 4 bases. CDR1 SGDLS and CDR2 YYNGEE come from the germline V gene. The CDR3 loop spans 16 amino acids. CDR3 DNA sequence: TGTGCCAGCAGCCCAGCCGGTACAGGGGGCACCGGGGAGCTGTTTTTT. Protein product: CASSPAGTGGTGELFF.

The V gene is TRBV19, the J gene TRBJ1-5, with 9 bases matching TRBD1. V was pared by 7 bases and J by 4 bases, with 11 bases of the junction left unmatched. CDR1 LNHDA and CDR2 SQIVND come from the germline V gene (reference sequence). The CDR3 covers 16 residues. The chain's CDR3 is CASIPPPGQGNQPQHF. CDR3 sequence (DNA): TGTGCCAGTATACCGCCCCCTGGACAGGGGAATCAGCCCCAGCATTTT.

The chain recombines TRBV29-1 with TRBJ2-5; 9 nucleotides line up with TRBD1. The J call is uncertain, as TRBJ2-7 better fits the DNA end. Germline V gene sequence: CDR1 SQVTM, CDR2 ANQGSEA. The CDR3 is 14 residues long. The CDR3 sequence: CSVERDREPYEQYF. Here the CDR3 DNA reads TGCAGCGTTGAACGGGACAGGGAACCCTACGAGCAGTACTTC.